This T cell receptor beta chain is from a study of CD8 T cells in ankylosing spondylitis. In TCRdb, the 5' RACE reads were re-called with MiXCR into one record per CDR3 protein. In the table there are 300,000 to 350,000 distinct CDR3 sequences, approximately 14% of which are singletons. Overall study results and limits: Disease-associated clones were reportedly significantly overrepresented in matched ankylosing spondylitis synovial fluid.

In its sample, this clonotype was seen a few times. Its cognate antigen is unknown. This CDR3 is 15 amino acids long. The V segment lost 4 bases and the J segment 0 bases; nucleotides outside the gene matches: 6. Germline CDR1 and CDR2: MNHEY and SVGAGI. The receptor's source is a male donor with ankylosing spondylitis or in good health (not recorded which). V is TRBV6-5 and J is TRBJ2-7; 7 nucleotides match TRBD1. Sequencing input: blood, either unsorted or a sorted T cell fraction (not recorded which). CDR3 coding DNA: TGTGCCAGCAGTTCCCCGGGACAGACCTCCTACGAGCAGTACTTC. The encoded protein is CASSSPGQTSYEQYF.